The rows below give T cell receptor beta chains drawn from one sample of a study of Graves' ophthalmopathy and Graves' hyperthyroidism. TCRdb re-called the multiplex PCR reads with MiXCR, one entry per CDR3 protein. The sample shows about 480,000 distinct CDR3 sequences, over 13% of them seen only once. Sequencing was done on a sample of blood. These TCRs come from a woman aged 30 to 39 with Graves' ophthalmopathy. CDR3s include the opening cysteine and the closing phenylalanine or tryptophan. D genes are given only for firm matches. Clone sizes are given selectively: once, few, many, or a class where the clone is expanded.

clone size	D gene	V gene	J gene	CDR3 length	CDR3 DNA	CDR3 protein
many	TRBD1	TRBV6-1	TRBJ1-1	15	TGTGCCAGCAGCAACAACGGACAGGGGGGTCGTCAAGCTTTCTTT	CASSNNGQGGRQAFF
many	-	TRBV5-4	TRBJ1-1	15	TGTGCCAGCAGCTTGGCCAAGGGGGGGGGCACTGAAGCTTTCTTT	CASSLAKGGGTEAFF
-	-	TRBV2	TRBJ2-5	12	TGTGCCAGCAGTGAGAACAGGGAGACCCAGTACTTC	CASSENRETQYF
many	-	TRBV12-3/TRBV12-4	TRBJ1-1	16	TGTGCCAGCAGTTGGGGAAGACAAGGAACGAACACTGAAGCTTTCTTT	CASSWGRQGTNTEAFF
-	-	TRBV28	TRBJ2-4	13	TGTGCCAGCAGCCTTAAGGCAGGAAACATTCAGTACTTC	CASSLKAGNIQYF
many	-	TRBV11-3	TRBJ2-2	16	TGTGCCAGCAGCTTAGTGGAGGCACCCCGCACCGGGGAGCTGTTTTTT	CASSLVEAPRTGELFF
many	-	TRBV6-1	TRBJ2-5	18	TGTGCCAGCAGTGAAGCGCGGGGAAGCGACTCCGTGGGAGAGACCCAGTACTTC	CASSEARGSDSVGETQYF
many	-	TRBV18	TRBJ2-5	13	TGTGCCAGCTCCGGTCGGAGGGAAGAGACCCAGTACTTC	CASSGRREETQYF
many	-	TRBV28	TRBJ1-1	14	TGTGCCAGCAGTTTGCTGGTGGAGGGCACTGAAGCTTTCTTT	CASSLLVEGTEAFF
many	-	TRBV20-1	TRBJ2-6	16	TGCAGTGCTAGAGACGGGGCAGGTACTGGGGCCAACGTCCTGACTTTC	CSARDGAGTGANVLTF
many	TRBD1	TRBV27	TRBJ2-2	16	TGTGCCAGCAGGCTCGAACAGGGGGTAAAGCCCGGGGAGCTGTTTTTT	CASRLEQGVKPGELFF
many	-	TRBV11-2	TRBJ1-1	13	TGTGCCAGCAAAAACCCCCAAAACACTGAAGCTTTCTTT	CASKNPQNTEAFF
many	TRBD1	TRBV19	TRBJ1-2	14	TGTGCCAGTAGTTTACAGGGGGCGTTTTCGGGCTACACCTTC	CASSLQGAFSGYTF
-	-	TRBV25-1	TRBJ1-6	14	TGTGCCAGCAGCCCACCAGGGGCGAATTCACCCCTCCACTTT	CASSPPGANSPLHF
many	TRBD1	TRBV12-3/TRBV12-4	TRBJ1-1	14	TGTGCCAGCAGACCCCGGGACAGGGAGGGTGAAGCTTTCTTT	CASRPRDREGEAFF
many	-	TRBV28	TRBJ2-2	18	TGTGCCATCCCGAAGAAGGGGAGAACAGTCGCTTCCTCCGGGGAGCTGTTTTTT	CAIPKKGRTVASSGELFF
few	-	TRBV30	TRBJ1-1	13	TGTGCCTGGAGTTTGGAGTTGAACACTGAAGCTTTCTTT	CAWSLELNTEAFF
many	-	TRBV4-1	TRBJ1-1	14	TGCGCCAGCAGCCAAGAAGAGACGCGAAGTGAAGCTTTCTTT	CASSQEETRSEAFF
many	-	TRBV15	TRBJ1-2	15	TGTGCCACCAGCAGAGTACGGGGAGGGACCTATGGCTACACCTTC	CATSRVRGGTYGYTF
many	-	TRBV28	TRBJ1-1	13	TGTGCCAGCAGCTCCCTAGGGGCCCCTGAAGCTTTCTTT	CASSSLGAPEAFF
-	-	TRBV24-1	TRBJ2-3	14	TGTGCCACCTCTACCTCCTCTAGCGCAGATACGCAGTATTTT	CATSTSSSADTQYF
many	-	TRBV6-1	TRBJ1-2	14	TGTGCCAGCAGTGAAGGTAAACCGGACTATGGCTACACCTTC	CASSEGKPDYGYTF
many	-	TRBV6-1	TRBJ1-2	14	TGTGCCAGCAGTGAAATAAAGGTACCGGGAGGCTACACCTTC	CASSEIKVPGGYTF
many	TRBD2	TRBV11-2	TRBJ2-2	16	TGTGCCAGCAGCTTAGAGGGGGGGAGAAACACCGGGGAGCTGTTTTTT	CASSLEGGRNTGELFF
-	TRBD2	TRBV6-1	TRBJ2-7	14	TGTGCCAGCAGTAGTGGCGGGAGGTTCGACGAGCAGTACTTC	CASSSGGRFDEQYF
many	-	TRBV15	TRBJ2-7	13	TGTGCCACCAGCAGAGCCCTCTCCTACGAGCAGTACTTC	CATSRALSYEQYF
many	-	TRBV7-9	TRBJ1-2	15	TGTGCCAGCAGCTTCGCCGAACAGGTCGGCGGGGGCTACACCTTC	CASSFAEQVGGGYTF
many	TRBD1	TRBV6-1	TRBJ1-2	17	TGTGCCAGCAGTGTGGGGACAGGGGGCGCCGCTAACTATGGCTACACCTTC	CASSVGTGGAANYGYTF
many	-	TRBV15	TRBJ2-7	11	TGTGCCACCAGCCCGACGGGGGAGCAGTACTTC	CATSPTGEQYF
-	TRBD2	TRBV4-2	TRBJ2-5	18	TGTGCCAGCAGCCCCAGACTAGCGGGGGGCGGGTACCAAGAGACCCAGTACTTC	CASSPRLAGGGYQETQYF
few	-	TRBV3-1	TRBJ1-1	12	TGTGCCAGCAGCCAAGTTGCGACTGAAGCTTTCTTT	CASSQVATEAFF
many	TRBD1	TRBV20-1	TRBJ1-6	15	TGCAGTGCGACAGGGGAACTGGCTTGGAATTCACCCCTCCACTTT	CSATGELAWNSPLHF
many	TRBD1	TRBV6-5	TRBJ1-1	13	TGTGCCAGCAGTTACACTAAGGGACAGGAAGCTTTCTTT	CASSYTKGQEAFF
many	-	TRBV20-1	TRBJ2-7	11	TGCAGTGCCGGGTGGGCCTACGAGCAGTACTTC	CSAGWAYEQYF
many	-	TRBV6-2/TRBV6-3	TRBJ1-1	18	TGTGCCAGCAGTTACCGTGTGAGACGGAGGAGGATGAACACTGAAGCTTTCTTT	CASSYRVRRRRMNTEAFF
medium-sized	TRBD2	TRBV6-2/TRBV6-3	TRBJ2-7	14	TGTGCCAGCAGCTACTATAGCGGGAGAGGCGAGCAGTACTTC	CASSYYSGRGEQYF
many	TRBD1	TRBV6-1	TRBJ1-1	14	TGTGCCAGCAGTGAACAGGGGGTGAACACTGAAGCTTTCTTT	CASSEQGVNTEAFF
many	-	TRBV11-2	TRBJ2-4	14	TGTGCCAGCAGCTCTAGGCTTGCCAAAAACATTCAGTACTTC	CASSSRLAKNIQYF
many	TRBD2	TRBV13	TRBJ2-7	16	TGTGCCAGCAGCATTTTTAGCGGGAGTCACCCCGTCGAGCAGTACTTC	CASSIFSGSHPVEQYF
many	TRBD2	TRBV7-2	TRBJ2-5	16	TGTGCCAGCAGAGAGACATCGGGACTAGCGGGAGAGACCCAGTACTTC	CASRETSGLAGETQYF
-	TRBD1	TRBV7-3	TRBJ1-2	17	TGTGCCAGCAGCTTAGGGACAGGTTCTCCTATCGAGTATGGCTACACCTTC	CASSLGTGSPIEYGYTF
many	-	TRBV6-1	TRBJ1-6	15	TGTGCCAGCATTCAGGACGGATCCCTGTGGTCACCCCTCCACTTT	CASIQDGSLWSPLHF
many	-	TRBV6-5	TRBJ2-7	14	TGTGCCAGCAGTTTTAGGTATGGCGGTCACGAGCAGTACTTC	CASSFRYGGHEQYF
many	-	TRBV20-1	TRBJ1-1	14	TGCAGTTACAAAAGGACAGATTTGAACACTGAAGCTTTCTTT	CSYKRTDLNTEAFF
many	TRBD2	TRBV15	TRBJ2-2	16	TGTGCCATTCGGACTAGCGGGAGGGGACGCACCGGGGAGCTGTTTTTT	CAIRTSGRGRTGELFF
many	-	TRBV5-1	TRBJ1-1	14	TGCGCCAGCAGCTTGGGTGTGGAGAACACTGAAGCTTTCTTT	CASSLGVENTEAFF
many	TRBD2	TRBV20-1	TRBJ2-5	15	TGCAGTGCCCCGACGGCTAGCGGGGCGGCAGGGACCCAGTACTTC	CSAPTASGAAGTQYF
-	TRBD1	TRBV15	TRBJ1-1	13	TGTGCCACCAGCAGAGAACAGGGGCCTGAAGCTTTCTTT	CATSREQGPEAFF
-	TRBD2	TRBV6-5	TRBJ2-5	15	TGTGCCAGCAGTTACGAAGCGGGAGGGCGGGGGACCAAGTACTTC	CASSYEAGGRGTKYF
many	TRBD2	TRBV20-1	TRBJ2-5	14	TGCAGCTCAATACGTCACGGGAGGGTAGAGACCCAGTACTTC	CSSIRHGRVETQYF
many	-	TRBV28	TRBJ1-1	14	TGTGCCAGCAGTTTATCATGGGGGGACACTGAAGCTTTCTTT	CASSLSWGDTEAFF
few	-	TRBV10-3	TRBJ1-1	14	TGTGCCATCAGTGAGGGACGGATGAACACTGAAGCTTTCTTT	CAISEGRMNTEAFF
many	-	TRBV5-1	TRBJ1-6	15	TGCGCCAGCAGCTTGGACGGGTCCTATAATTCACCCCTCCACTTT	CASSLDGSYNSPLHF
many	-	TRBV28	TRBJ2-7	15	TGTGCCAGCAGTTTTTCCCAGGTATTTTTCTACGAGCAGTACTTC	CASSFSQVFFYEQYF
many	-	TRBV6-1	TRBJ1-5	12	TGTGCCAGCAGTAAACCGGGTCAGCCCCAGCATTTT	CASSKPGQPQHF
many	TRBD2	TRBV11-2	TRBJ2-5	15	TGTGCCAGCAGCTTAATGGGGGGGGGGAAAGAGACCCAGTACTTC	CASSLMGGGKETQYF
few	TRBD1	TRBV12-3/TRBV12-4	TRBJ1-6	18	TGTGCCAGCAGCAACCACTGGCGATCGGGACAGAGGAATTCACCCCTCCACTTT	CASSNHWRSGQRNSPLHF
many	-	TRBV30	TRBJ1-5	14	TGTGCCTGGAGTGTAGGGGCGGGCAATCAGCCCCAGCATTTT	CAWSVGAGNQPQHF
-	TRBD1	TRBV30	TRBJ2-7	15	TGTGCCTGGAGTGTAGGGGACAGGGGGCCTTTTGAGCAGTACTTC	CAWSVGDRGPFEQYF